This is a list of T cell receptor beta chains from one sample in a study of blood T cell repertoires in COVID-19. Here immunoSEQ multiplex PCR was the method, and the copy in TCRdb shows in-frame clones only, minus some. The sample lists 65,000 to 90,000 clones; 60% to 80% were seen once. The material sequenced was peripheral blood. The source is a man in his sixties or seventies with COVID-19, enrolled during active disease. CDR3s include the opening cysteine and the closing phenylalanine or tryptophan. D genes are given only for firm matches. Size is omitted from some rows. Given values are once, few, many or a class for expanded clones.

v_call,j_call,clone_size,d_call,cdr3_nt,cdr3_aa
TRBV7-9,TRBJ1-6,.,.,TGTGCCAGCAGCTTAGGGACAGATTCACCCCTCCACTTT,CASSLGTDSPLHF
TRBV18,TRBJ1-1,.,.,TGTGCCAGCTCACGACCCCCCGGGGGAACTGAAGCTTTCTTT,CASSRPPGGTEAFF
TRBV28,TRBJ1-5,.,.,TGTGCCAGCAGTCCAAGGGACATAGTAAGCAATCAGCCCCAGCATTTT,CASSPRDIVSNQPQHF
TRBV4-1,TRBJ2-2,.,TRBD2,TGCGCCAGCAGCCAGCTGGGGGCGGGAGGCGTTCCCGGGGAGCTGTTTTTT,CASSQLGAGGVPGELFF
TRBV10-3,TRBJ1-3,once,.,TGTGCCATCAGTGAGTCGGCGGGGTCTGGAAACACCATATATTTT,CAISESAGSGNTIYF
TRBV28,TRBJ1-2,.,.,TGTGCCAGCAGTTTATTGAGTTGGGGGACAACCTCCACCTCCTATGGCTACACCTTC,CASSLLSWGTTSTSYGYTF
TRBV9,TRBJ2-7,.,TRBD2,TGTGCCAGCAGCCAGGGTAGCGGGAGGGCCGGTGAGCAGTACTTC,CASSQGSGRAGEQYF
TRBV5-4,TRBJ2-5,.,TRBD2,TGTGCCAGCAGCTCTTCCGGGACTAGAGTAGAGACCCAGTACTTC,CASSSSGTRVETQYF
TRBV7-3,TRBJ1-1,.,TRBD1,TGTGCCAGCAGCCCGGGACAGCGCACTGAAGCTTTCTTT,CASSPGQRTEAFF
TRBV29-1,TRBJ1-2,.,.,TGCAGCGTGGGGGCGGGCCCCTCTAACTATGGCTACACCTTC,CSVGAGPSNYGYTF
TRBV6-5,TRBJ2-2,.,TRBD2,TGTGCCAGCAAGACTAGCGGGTTTTACGGGGAGCTGTTTTTT,CASKTSGFYGELFF
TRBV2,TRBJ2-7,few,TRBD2,TGTGCCAGCTCCTTAGCGGGGTACTACGAGCAGTACTTC,CASSLAGYYEQYF